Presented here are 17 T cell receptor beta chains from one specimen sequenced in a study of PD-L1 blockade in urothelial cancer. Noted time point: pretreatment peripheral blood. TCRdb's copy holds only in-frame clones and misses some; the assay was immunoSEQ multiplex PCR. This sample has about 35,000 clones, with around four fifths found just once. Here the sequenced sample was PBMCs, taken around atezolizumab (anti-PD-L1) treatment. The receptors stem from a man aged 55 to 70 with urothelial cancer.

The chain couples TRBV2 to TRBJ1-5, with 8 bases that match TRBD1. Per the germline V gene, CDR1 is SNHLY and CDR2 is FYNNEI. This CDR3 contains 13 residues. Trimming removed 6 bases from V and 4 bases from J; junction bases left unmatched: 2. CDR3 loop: CASSWTGNQPQHF. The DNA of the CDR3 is TGTGCCAGCAGCTGGACAGGGAATCAGCCCCAGCATTTT.

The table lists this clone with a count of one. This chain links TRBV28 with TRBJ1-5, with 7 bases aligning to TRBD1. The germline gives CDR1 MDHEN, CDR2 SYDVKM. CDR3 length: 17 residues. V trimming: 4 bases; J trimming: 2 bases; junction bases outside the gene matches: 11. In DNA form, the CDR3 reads TGTGCCAGCAGTTCACCGGGACAGTTGGGGCGCAATCAGCCCCAGCATTTT. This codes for CASSSPGQLGRNQPQHF.

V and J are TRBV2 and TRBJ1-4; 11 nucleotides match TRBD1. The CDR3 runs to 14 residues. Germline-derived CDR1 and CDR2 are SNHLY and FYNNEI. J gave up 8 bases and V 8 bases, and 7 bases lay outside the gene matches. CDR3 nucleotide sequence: TGTGCCAGCGTCGGACAGGGGGCGGGGGAAAAACTGTTTTTT. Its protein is CASVGQGAGEKLFF. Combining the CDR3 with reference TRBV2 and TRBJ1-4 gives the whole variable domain EPEVTQTPSHQVTQMGQEVILRCVPISNHLYFYWYRQILGQKVEFLVSFYNNEISEKSEIFDDQFSVERPDGSNFTLKIRSTKLEDSAMYFCASVGQGAGEKLFFGSGTQLSVL.

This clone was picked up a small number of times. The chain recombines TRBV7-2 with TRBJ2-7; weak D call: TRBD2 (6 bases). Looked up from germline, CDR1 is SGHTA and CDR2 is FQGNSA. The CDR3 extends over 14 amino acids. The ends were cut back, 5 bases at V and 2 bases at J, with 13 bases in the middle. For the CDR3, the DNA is TGTGCCAGCAGCCCGGGGACTGGGACCTACGAGCAGTACTTC. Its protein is CASSPGTGTYEQYF.

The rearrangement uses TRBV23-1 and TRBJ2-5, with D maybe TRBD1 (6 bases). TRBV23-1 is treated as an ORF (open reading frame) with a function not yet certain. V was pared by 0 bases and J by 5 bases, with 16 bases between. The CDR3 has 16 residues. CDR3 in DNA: TGCGCCAGCAGTCAATCGCTGTCCAGGGGCGGTGAGACCCAGTACTTC. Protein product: CASSQSLSRGGETQYF.

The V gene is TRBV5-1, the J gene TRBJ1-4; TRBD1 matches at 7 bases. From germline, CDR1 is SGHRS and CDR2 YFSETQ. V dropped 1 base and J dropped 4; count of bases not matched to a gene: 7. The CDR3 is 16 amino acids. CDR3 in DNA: TGCGCCAGCAGCTTGTCAACCGGGACAGTTAATGAAAAACTGTTTTTT. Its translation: CASSLSTGTVNEKLFF. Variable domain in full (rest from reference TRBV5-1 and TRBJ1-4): KAGVTQTPRYLIKTRGQQVTLSCSPISGHRSVSWYQQTPGQGLQFLFEYFSETQRNKGNFPGRFSGRQFSNSRSEMNVSTLELGDSALYLCASSLSTGTVNEKLFFGSGTQLSVL.

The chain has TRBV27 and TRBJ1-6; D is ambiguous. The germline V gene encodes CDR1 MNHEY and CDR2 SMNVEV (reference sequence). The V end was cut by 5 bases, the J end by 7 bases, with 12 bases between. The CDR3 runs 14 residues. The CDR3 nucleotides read TGTGCCAGCAGTCCCCGTAACGGGAATTCACCCCTCCACTTT. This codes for CASSPRNGNSPLHF.

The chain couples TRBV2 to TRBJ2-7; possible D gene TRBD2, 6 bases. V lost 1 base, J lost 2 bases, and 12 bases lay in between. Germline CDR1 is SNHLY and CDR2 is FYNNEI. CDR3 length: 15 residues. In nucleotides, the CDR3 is TGTGCCAGCAGTGAAGTGGGGAGGCATCCCTACGAGCAGTACTTC. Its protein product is CASSEVGRHPYEQYF.

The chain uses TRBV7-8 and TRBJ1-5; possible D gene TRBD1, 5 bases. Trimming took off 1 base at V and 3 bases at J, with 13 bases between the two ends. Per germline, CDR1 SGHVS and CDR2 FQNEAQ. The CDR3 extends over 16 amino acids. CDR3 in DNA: TGTGCCAGCAGCTTAGTGTCAAGGGGAAACAATCAGCCCCAGCATTTT. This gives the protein CASSLVSRGNNQPQHF.

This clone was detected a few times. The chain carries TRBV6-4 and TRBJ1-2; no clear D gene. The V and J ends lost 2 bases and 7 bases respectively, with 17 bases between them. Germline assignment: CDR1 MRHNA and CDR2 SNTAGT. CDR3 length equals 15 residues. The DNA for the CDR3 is TGTGCCAGCAGTGACGGTGTCCTTGATTCAGGTGGCTACACCTTC. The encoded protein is CASSDGVLDSGGYTF.

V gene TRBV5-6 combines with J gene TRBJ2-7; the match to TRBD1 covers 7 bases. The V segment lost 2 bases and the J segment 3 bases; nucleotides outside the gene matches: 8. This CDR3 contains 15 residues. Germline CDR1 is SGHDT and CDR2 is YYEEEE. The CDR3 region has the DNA TGTGCCAGCAGCTTAAACAGGGGCGCTAGCTACGAGCAGTACTTC. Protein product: CASSLNRGASYEQYF.

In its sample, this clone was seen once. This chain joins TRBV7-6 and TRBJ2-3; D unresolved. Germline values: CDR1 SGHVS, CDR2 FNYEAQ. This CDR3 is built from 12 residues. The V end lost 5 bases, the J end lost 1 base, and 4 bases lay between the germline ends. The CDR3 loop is CASSPGTDTQYF. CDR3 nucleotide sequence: TGTGCCAGCAGCCCTGGCACAGATACGCAGTATTTT.

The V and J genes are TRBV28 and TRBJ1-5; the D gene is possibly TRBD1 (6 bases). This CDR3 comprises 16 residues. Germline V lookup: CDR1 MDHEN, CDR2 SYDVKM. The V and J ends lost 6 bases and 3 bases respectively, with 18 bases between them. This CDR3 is CASSRQVGAPNQPQHF. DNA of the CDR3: TGTGCCAGCAGCCGGCAGGTGGGGGCCCCCAATCAGCCCCAGCATTTT.

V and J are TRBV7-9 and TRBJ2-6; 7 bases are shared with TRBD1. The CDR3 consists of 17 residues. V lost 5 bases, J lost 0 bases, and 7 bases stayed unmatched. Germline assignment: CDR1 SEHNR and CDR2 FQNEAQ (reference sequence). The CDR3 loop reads CASSLGQATSGANVLTF. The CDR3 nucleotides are TGTGCCAGCAGCCTAGGACAGGCTACCTCTGGGGCCAACGTCCTGACTTTC.

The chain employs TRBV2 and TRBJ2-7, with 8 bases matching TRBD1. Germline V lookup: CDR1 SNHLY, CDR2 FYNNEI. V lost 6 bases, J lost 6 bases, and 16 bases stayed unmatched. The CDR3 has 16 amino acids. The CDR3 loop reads CASSPRAQGANPEQYF. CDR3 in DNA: TGTGCCAGCAGCCCAAGAGCTCAGGGGGCCAATCCCGAGCAGTACTTC.

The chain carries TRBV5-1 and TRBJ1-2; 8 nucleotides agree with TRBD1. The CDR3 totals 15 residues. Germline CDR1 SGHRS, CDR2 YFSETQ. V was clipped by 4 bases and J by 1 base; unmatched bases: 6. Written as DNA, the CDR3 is TGCGCCAGCAGCGCGGACAGGGCTATTAACTATGGCTACACCTTC. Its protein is CASSADRAINYGYTF.

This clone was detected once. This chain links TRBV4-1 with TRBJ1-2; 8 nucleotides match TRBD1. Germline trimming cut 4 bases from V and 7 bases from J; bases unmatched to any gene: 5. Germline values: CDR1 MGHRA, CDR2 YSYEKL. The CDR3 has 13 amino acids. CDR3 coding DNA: TGCGCCAGCAGCCTGGGACAGGAAAGTGGCTACACCTTC. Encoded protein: CASSLGQESGYTF.